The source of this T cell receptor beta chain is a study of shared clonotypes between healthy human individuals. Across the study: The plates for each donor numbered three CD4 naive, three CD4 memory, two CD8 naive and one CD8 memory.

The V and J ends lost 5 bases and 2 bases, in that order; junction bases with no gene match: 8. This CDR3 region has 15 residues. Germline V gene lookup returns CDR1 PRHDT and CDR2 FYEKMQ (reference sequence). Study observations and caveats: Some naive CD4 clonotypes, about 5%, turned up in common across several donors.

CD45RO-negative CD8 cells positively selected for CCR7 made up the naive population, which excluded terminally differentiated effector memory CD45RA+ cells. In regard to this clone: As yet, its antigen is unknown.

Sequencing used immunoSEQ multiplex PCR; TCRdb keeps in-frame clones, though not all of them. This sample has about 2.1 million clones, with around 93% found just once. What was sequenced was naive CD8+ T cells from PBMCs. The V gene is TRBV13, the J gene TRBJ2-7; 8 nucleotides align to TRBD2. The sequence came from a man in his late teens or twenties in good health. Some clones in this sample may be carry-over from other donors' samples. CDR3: CASSTTSGWTYEQYF. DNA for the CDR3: TGTGCCAGCAGCACTACTAGCGGCTGGACCTACGAGCAGTACTTC.